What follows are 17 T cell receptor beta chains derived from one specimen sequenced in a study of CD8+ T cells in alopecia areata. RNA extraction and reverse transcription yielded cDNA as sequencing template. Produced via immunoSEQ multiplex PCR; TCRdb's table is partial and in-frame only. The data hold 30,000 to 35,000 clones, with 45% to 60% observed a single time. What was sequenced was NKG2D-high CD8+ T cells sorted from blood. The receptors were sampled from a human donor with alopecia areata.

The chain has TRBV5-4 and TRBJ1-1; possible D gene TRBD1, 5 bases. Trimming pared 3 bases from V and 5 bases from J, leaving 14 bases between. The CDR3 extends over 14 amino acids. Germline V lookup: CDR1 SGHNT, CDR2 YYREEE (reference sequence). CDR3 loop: CASSWGTLRTEAFF. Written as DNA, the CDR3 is TGTGCCAGCAGCTGGGGGACTCTTAGGACTGAAGCTTTCTTT.

CDR3 in DNA: TGTGCCAGCAGCCTCATAAGACGGGATGAGCAGTTCTTC. It is translated as CASSLIRRDEQFF. The rearrangement uses TRBV7-9 and TRBJ2-1; D gene uncertain. Between the trimmed V and J ends, which lost 5 bases and 8 bases, there was a span of 13 bases. CDR1 and CDR2 (germline): SEHNR, FQNEAQ (reference sequence). The CDR3 has 13 residues. Supplemented by reference TRBV7-9 and TRBJ2-1, the full variable domain reads DTGVSQNPRHKITKRGQNVTFRCDPISEHNRLYWYRQTLGQGPEFLTYFQNEAQLEKSRLLSDRFSAERPKGSFSTLEIQRTEQGDSAMYLCASSLIRRDEQFFGPGTRLTVL.

The CDR3 sequence is CASSSPPGRRLWGYTF. CDR3 DNA: TGTGCCAGCAGCTCTCCCCCCGGGCGAAGGCTCTGGGGCTACACCTTC. The chain has TRBV13 and TRBJ1-2; D not resolved. V was clipped by 4 bases and J by 8 bases, with 23 bases between them. The CDR3 has 16 amino acids. The germline V gene encodes CDR1 PRHDT and CDR2 FYEKMQ (reference sequence).

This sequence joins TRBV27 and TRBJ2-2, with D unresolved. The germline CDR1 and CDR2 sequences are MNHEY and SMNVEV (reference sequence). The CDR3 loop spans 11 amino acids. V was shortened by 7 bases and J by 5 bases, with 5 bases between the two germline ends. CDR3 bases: TGTGCCAGCACCTCTACCGGGGAGCTGTTTTTT. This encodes CASTSTGELFF.

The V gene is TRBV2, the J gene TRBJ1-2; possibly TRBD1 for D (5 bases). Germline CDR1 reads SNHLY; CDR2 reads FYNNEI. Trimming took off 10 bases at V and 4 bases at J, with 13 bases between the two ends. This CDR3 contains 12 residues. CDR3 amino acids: CAIARDSYGYTF. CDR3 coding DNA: TGTGCCATCGCGAGGGACTCCTATGGCTACACCTTC.

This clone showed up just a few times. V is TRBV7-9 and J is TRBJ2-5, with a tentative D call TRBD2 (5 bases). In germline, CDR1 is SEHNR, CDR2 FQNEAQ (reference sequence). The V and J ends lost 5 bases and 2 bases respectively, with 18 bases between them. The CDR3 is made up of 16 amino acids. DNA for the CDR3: TGTGCCAGCAGCCAGGCTAGCTCCGAGGGACAAGAGACCCAGTACTTC. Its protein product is CASSQASSEGQETQYF.

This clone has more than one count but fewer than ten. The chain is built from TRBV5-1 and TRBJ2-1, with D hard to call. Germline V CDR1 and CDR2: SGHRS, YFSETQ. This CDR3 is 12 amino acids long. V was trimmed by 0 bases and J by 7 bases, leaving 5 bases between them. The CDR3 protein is CASSLVANEQFF. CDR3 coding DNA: TGCGCCAGCAGCTTGGTGGCGAATGAGCAGTTCTTC.

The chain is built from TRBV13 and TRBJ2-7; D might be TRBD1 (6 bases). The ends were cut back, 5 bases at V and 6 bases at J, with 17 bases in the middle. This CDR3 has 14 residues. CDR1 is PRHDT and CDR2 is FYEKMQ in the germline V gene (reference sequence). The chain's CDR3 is CASSPTTGPTEQYF. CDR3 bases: TGTGCCAGCAGCCCCACCACAGGGCCTACCGAGCAGTACTTC.

CDR3 region: CASSPLSVVYEQYF. The CDR3 coding sequence is TGTGCCAGCAGTCCACTTTCCGTAGTGTACGAGCAGTACTTC. The rearrangement links TRBV27 to TRBJ2-7; D call uncertain. Germline loops: CDR1 MNHEY, CDR2 SMNVEV (reference sequence). The ends were cut back, 5 bases at V and 4 bases at J, with 15 bases in the middle. The CDR3 runs to 14 residues.

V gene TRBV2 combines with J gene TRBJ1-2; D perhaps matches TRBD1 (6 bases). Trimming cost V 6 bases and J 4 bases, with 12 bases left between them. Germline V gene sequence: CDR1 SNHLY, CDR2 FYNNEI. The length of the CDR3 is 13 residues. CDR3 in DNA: TGTGCCAGCAGGGCCGGGACAATCTATGGCTACACCTTC. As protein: CASRAGTIYGYTF.

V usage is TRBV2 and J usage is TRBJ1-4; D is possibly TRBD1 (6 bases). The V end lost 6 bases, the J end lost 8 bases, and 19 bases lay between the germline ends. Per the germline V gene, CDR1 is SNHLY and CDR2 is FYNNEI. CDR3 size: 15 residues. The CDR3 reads CASRESGGINEKLFF. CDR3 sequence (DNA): TGTGCCAGCAGAGAATCCGGGGGCATCAACGAAAAACTGTTTTTT.

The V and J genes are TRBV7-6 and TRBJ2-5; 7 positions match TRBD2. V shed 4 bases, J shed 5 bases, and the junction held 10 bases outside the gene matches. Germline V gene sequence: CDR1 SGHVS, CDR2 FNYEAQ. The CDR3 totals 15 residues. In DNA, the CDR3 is TGTGCCAGCAGCTCCGGGGGGTTCTTGGGGGAGACCCAGTACTTC. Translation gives CASSSGGFLGETQYF.

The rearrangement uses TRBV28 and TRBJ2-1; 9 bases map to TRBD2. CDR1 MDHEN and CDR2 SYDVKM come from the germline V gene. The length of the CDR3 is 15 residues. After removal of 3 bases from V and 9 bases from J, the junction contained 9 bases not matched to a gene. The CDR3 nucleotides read TGTGCCAGCAGTTTTCGCGGGAGGGTAGAGGGTGAGCAGTTCTTC. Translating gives CASSFRGRVEGEQFF.

CDR3 protein: CSAYSGTGVNEQYF. CDR3 bases: TGCAGCGCCTATTCCGGGACAGGGGTAAACGAGCAGTACTTC. V gene TRBV29-1 combines with J gene TRBJ2-7; 10 nucleotides agree with TRBD1. The CDR3 spans 14 residues. V was clipped by 7 bases and J by 5 bases; unmatched bases: 11. CDR1 and CDR2 from the germline V gene are SQVTM and ANQGSEA.

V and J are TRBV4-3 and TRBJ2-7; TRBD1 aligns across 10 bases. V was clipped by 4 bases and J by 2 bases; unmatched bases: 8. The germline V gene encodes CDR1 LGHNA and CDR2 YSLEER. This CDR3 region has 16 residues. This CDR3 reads CASSRGTGASPYEQYF. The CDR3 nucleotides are TGCGCCAGCAGCCGCGGGACAGGGGCTTCCCCCTACGAGCAGTACTTC.

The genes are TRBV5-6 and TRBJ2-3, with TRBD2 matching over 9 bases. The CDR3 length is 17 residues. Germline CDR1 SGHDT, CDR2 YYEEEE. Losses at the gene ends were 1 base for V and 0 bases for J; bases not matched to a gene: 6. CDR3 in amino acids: CASSLRAGGGSTDTQYF. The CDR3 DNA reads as TGTGCCAGCAGCTTGCGCGCGGGAGGGGGTAGCACAGATACGCAGTATTTT. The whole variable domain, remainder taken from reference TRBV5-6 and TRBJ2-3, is DAGVTQSPTHLIKTRGQQVTLRCSPKSGHDTVSWYQQALGQGPQFIFQYYEEEERQRGNFPDRFSGHQFPNYSSELNVNALLLGDSALYLCASSLRAGGGSTDTQYFGPGTRLTVL.

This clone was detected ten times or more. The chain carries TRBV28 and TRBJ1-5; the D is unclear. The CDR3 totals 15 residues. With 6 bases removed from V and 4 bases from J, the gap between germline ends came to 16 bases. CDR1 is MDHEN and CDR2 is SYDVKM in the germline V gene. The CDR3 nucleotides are TGTGCCAGCAGCGTCTTTCGGGGTGGGAATCAGCCCCAGCATTTT. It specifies CASSVFRGGNQPQHF.